This TCR beta chain derives from a study of blood T cell repertoires in COVID-19. Overall study context: The United States, Italy and Spain provided the acute and convalescent COVID-19 samples.

J was trimmed by 5 bases and V by 4 bases; bases with no gene match: 6. Germline assignment: CDR1 SGHTS and CDR2 YDEGEE. The CDR3 extends over 15 amino acids. Original handling: Estimation of nucleated cell counts was performed using reference gene primer amplification. Here immunoSEQ multiplex PCR was the method, and the copy in TCRdb shows in-frame clones only, minus some. V, J and clone size reflect that table, while D and trimming were determined from the DNA. The sample lists 250,000 to 300,000 clones; about 86% were seen once. Study members were between roughly 18 and 89 years old and lived in approximately 25 US regions. Cohort placement rested on clinical history that participants reported themselves.

The sequenced material came from PBMCs or T cells enriched from blood (not recorded which). This clonotype originated in a man under 40 with acute COVID-19. The chain uses TRBV5-8 and TRBJ2-1, with TRBD2 matching 10 bases. CDR3 nucleotide sequence: TGTGCCAGCAGCGTCGGACTAGCGGCCGACAATGAGCAGTTCTTC. Protein: CASSVGLAADNEQFF. The whole variable domain, filled in from reference TRBV5-8 and TRBJ2-1, reads EAGVTQSPTHLIKTRGQQATLRCSPISGHTSVYWYQQALGLGLQFLLWYDEGEERNRGNFPPRFSGRQFPNYSSELNVNALELEDSALYLCASSVGLAADNEQFFGPGTRLTVL.